One and the same sample provided the 16 T cell receptor beta chains below, sequenced in a study of cytomegalovirus exposure and HLA in healthy donors. This PCR relied on a set of 60 Vbeta primers and 13 Jbeta primers. Measured with immunoSEQ multiplex PCR; TCRdb has only the in-frame clones, and not every one. Among under 110,000 clones listed, approximately 80% were seen once. The specimen sequenced was PBMCs. These receptors were obtained from a man aged 50-59 years in good health and CMV-seronegative.

The chain combines TRBV6-1 with TRBJ2-7, with D possibly being TRBD1 (5 bases). Trimming removed 6 bases at V and 0 bases at J, with 15 bases between. Germline V gene lookup returns CDR1 MNHNS and CDR2 SASEGT. The CDR3 covers 15 residues. CDR3 loop: CASRIDSMSSYEQYV. The CDR3 nucleotides read TGTGCCAGCAGGATAGACAGCATGAGCTCCTACGAGCAGTACGTC.

This clone was seen a handful of times. The chain joins TRBV6-5 to TRBJ1-6; 7 nucleotides align to TRBD1. Germline V gene data show CDR1 as MNHEY and CDR2 as SVGAGI. The CDR3 is made up of 15 amino acids. The ends lost 6 bases at V and 7 bases at J; junction bases unmatched: 9. The CDR3 bases are TGTGCCAGCAGAATCGGACAGGCGGGCAATTCACCCCTCCACTTT. It encodes CASRIGQAGNSPLHF.

The chain employs TRBV10-1 and TRBJ2-6; maybe TRBD1 (5 bases). This CDR3 region has 13 residues. The V end was cut by 8 bases, the J end by 0 bases, with 5 bases between. Germline V CDR1 and CDR2: WNHNN, SYGVQD (reference sequence). In nucleotides, the CDR3 is TGCGCCAGCCAGGGCTCTGGGGCCAACGTCCTGACTTTC. It specifies CASQGSGANVLTF.

This chain joins TRBV10-1 and TRBJ2-5; 11 nucleotides line up with TRBD2. The end of the DNA is better explained by TRBJ2-7, so the J call may be wrong. The germline V gene has CDR1 WNHNN and CDR2 SYGVQD (reference sequence). This CDR3 spans 14 amino acids. CDR3 DNA sequence: TGCGCCAGCAGTACCGGGACTAGCGGTCTCGAGCAGTACTTC. It is translated as CASSTGTSGLEQYF.

The chain employs TRBV18 and TRBJ2-2; perhaps TRBD1 as D (6 bases). The ends were cut back, 3 bases at V and 0 bases at J, with 17 bases in the middle. The V gene's germline CDR1 is KGHSH and CDR2 LQKENI. The CDR3 covers 18 residues. This CDR3 reads CASSPTLIGTPNTGELFF. CDR3 nucleotides: TGTGCCAGCTCACCCACCCTAATTGGGACACCGAACACCGGGGAGCTGTTTTTT.

The chain links TRBV6-1 to TRBJ1-5, with D maybe TRBD1 (6 bases). Trimming removed 3 bases at V and 4 bases at J, with 10 bases between. CDR1 and CDR2 from the germline V gene are MNHNS and SASEGT. The CDR3 length is 14 residues. The CDR3: CASSDAGANQPQHF. The CDR3 DNA reads as TGTGCCAGCAGTGATGCGGGGGCGAATCAGCCCCAGCATTTT.

This clone came up once. V usage is TRBV18 and J usage is TRBJ1-3; D is ambiguous. The V end lost 2 bases, the J end lost 0 bases, and 5 bases lay between the germline ends. This CDR3 is built from 14 residues. CDR1 is KGHSH and CDR2 is LQKENI in the germline V gene. As DNA, the CDR3 is TGTGCCAGCTCACCAGACTACTCTGGAAACACCATATATTTT. It translates to CASSPDYSGNTIYF.

CDR3 sequence reads: CASTETGVGEQPQHF. The CDR3 nucleotides read TGTGCCAGCACCGAAACAGGGGTTGGGGAACAGCCCCAGCATTTT. The V call is TRBV28, the J call TRBJ1-5; TRBD1 aligns across 7 bases. Looked up from germline, CDR1 is MDHEN and CDR2 is SYDVKM. The CDR3 spans 15 residues. Trimming removed 7 bases from V and 7 bases from J; junction bases left unmatched: 13.

The sample holds one count of this clone. This chain connects TRBV7-2 to TRBJ2-2, with D tentatively TRBD1 (6 bases). V was clipped by 5 bases and J by 7 bases, with 11 bases between them. The CDR3 runs 13 residues. Germline loops: CDR1 SGHTA, CDR2 FQGNSA. CDR3 DNA: TGTGCCAGCAGCGTAAACAGGGACGGGGAGCTGTTTTTT. Its protein product is CASSVNRDGELFF.

The chain uses TRBV2 and TRBJ2-7; 8 nucleotides line up with TRBD2. This CDR3 has 12 residues. The junction had 6 bases not matched to a gene; V was cut back by 10 bases and J by 4 bases. Germline assignment: CDR1 SNHLY and CDR2 FYNNEI. The CDR3 sequence is CATGGGSYEQYV. The CDR3 DNA reads as TGTGCCACGGGCGGGGGGTCTTACGAGCAGTACGTC.

This clone was picked up one time. This chain uses TRBV6-6 with TRBJ1-2, with TRBD1 as a possible D gene (5 bases). Germline loops: CDR1 MNHNY, CDR2 SVGAGI (reference sequence). Trimming took 5 bases from V and 2 from J, leaving 12 bases between them. The CDR3 extends over 14 amino acids. The CDR3 region has the DNA TGTGCCAGCAGTGCGTCGGGGGTAAACTATGGCTACACCTTC. Its translation is CASSASGVNYGYTF.

The V call is TRBV6-4, the J call TRBJ2-1, with D possibly TRBD2 on 7 matching bases. The CDR3 runs 12 residues. The germline gives CDR1 MRHNA, CDR2 SNTAGT. V lost 4 bases, J lost 12 bases, and 13 bases lay in between. This CDR3 reads CASSGSGGGQFF. As DNA, the CDR3 is TGTGCCAGCAGTGGGTCGGGGGGCGGGCAGTTCTTC.

In its sample, this clone was seen once. The V gene is TRBV7-2, the J gene TRBJ1-4, with 7 positions matching TRBD1. From germline, CDR1 is SGHTA and CDR2 FQGNSA. V lost 5 bases and J lost 5; bases outside the gene matches: 8. The CDR3 spans 15 residues. The CDR3 is CASSPRTGTNEKLFF. The CDR3 region has the DNA TGTGCCAGCAGCCCCAGGACAGGAACGAATGAAAAACTGTTTTTT.

The chain recombines TRBV11-2 with TRBJ1-2; D gene uncertain. Germline values: CDR1 SGHAT, CDR2 FQNNGV. CDR3 length: 14 amino acids. The ends were cut back, 1 base at V and 4 bases at J, with 10 bases in the middle. DNA for the CDR3: TGTGCCAGCAGCTTAGTTGGGCCCTTCTATGGCTACACCTTC. Protein product: CASSLVGPFYGYTF.

The chain employs TRBV9 and TRBJ2-7; 8 nucleotides line up with TRBD1. The CDR3 covers 16 residues. The V gene's germline CDR1 is SGDLS and CDR2 YYNGEE. V dropped 4 bases and J dropped 5; count of bases not matched to a gene: 14. The DNA of the CDR3 is TGTGCCAGCAGCCCTCTCTTGGACAGGGTGGTTAACGAGCAGTACTTC. Its protein product is CASSPLLDRVVNEQYF.

CDR3 amino acids: CASSPTGGRSTGELFF. The CDR3 DNA is TGCGCCAGCAGCCCGACAGGGGGCAGGAGCACCGGGGAGCTGTTTTTT. The genes are TRBV5-1 and TRBJ2-2; TRBD1 aligns across 10 bases. The CDR3 length is 16 residues. The ends lost 4 bases at V and 4 bases at J; junction bases unmatched: 7. The germline gives CDR1 SGHRS, CDR2 YFSETQ.